The present TCR delta chain was sequenced within a study of Vγ9Vδ2 T cells in congenital toxoplasmosis (dated by TCRdb to 2020 to 2022). In terms of the full investigation: Congenital toxoplasmosis was diagnosed using IgG, IgM and IgA serology, Western blot and an in-house interferon-gamma release assay. This study compared the CDR3 repertoires of the gamma and delta chains in sorted blood gammadelta T cells from congenitally T. gondii-infected infants versus uninfected infants. Repertoire sequencing was done on samples from infants at 2 months after birth and at 1 year of age. At 2 months, TCR sequencing included 5 infected and around eleven uninfected infants, and at 1 year it included 3 infected and 4 uninfected infants.

The germline V gene supplies CDR1 GEAIGNYY and CDR2 EKD. Deletion took 0 bases off V and 0 bases off J, with a span of 11 bases between the germline ends. Including cysteine and phenylalanine, the CDR3 has 18 amino acids. The retained sequence is limited to the CDR3, 54 bases, with the frame set at the first base. cDNA was made by template-switch reverse transcription with TRGC- and TRDC-specific primers in one tube, using SuperScript II. The TRGC primer was designed to bind both the TRGC1 and TRGC2 constant genes. The KAPA Real-Time Library Amplification Kit was used to amplify TRG and TRD, and AMPure XP beads were used for purification between steps. Index PCR with the Nextera XT Index Kit was used to add Illumina sequencing adapters. TRG and TRD amplicons were sequenced on an Illumina MiSeq with the V2 300 kit, giving 150 bp paired-end reads. The published analysis was carried out like this. Read quality was checked with FastQC version 0.11.8 before further analysis. Reads were mapped to GenBank TRG or TRD reference genes, and MiXCR version 3.0.3 was used to assemble CDR3 sequences. MiXCR defaults were kept, except that TRDD gene segments were assembled using 3 rather than 5 consecutive nucleotides. N additions, CDR3 length, J segment length and clonotype sharing between samples were computed with VDJtools version 1.2.1. Out-of-frame CDR3 sequences and those containing stop codons were excluded from analysis. Infant repertoires were compared for overlap with previously published fetal, cord blood and adult blood Vgamma9Vdelta2 repertoires. Via CATT, TCRdb reprocessed the public reads, and rows with identical DNA were then joined. These V and J calls are TCRdb output, not the study's own analysis. Across this sample there are 700 to 800 delta-chain clones, with roughly 47% seen only once. The top ten clones comprise 25% of the sample.

Mothers of both infected and uninfected infants received the same treatment, using spiramycin and/or pyrimethamine plus sulfadiazine plus folinic acid. Every infant, whether infected or uninfected, was delivered at term after more than 37 weeks of gestation. Approximately 1 mL of blood was processed into PBMCs by Lymphoprep gradient centrifugation, after which the PBMCs were cryopreserved in liquid nitrogen and shipped to Belgium. After thawing, PBMCs were labeled with Zombie NIR viability dye and stained with CD3, TCR gammadelta, Vgamma9 and Vdelta2 antibodies. A FACSAria III was used to sort CD3+ TCRgammadelta+ T cells, reaching a mean purity of about 98%. For each sample, RNA was extracted from approximately 10,000 sorted gammadelta T cells with the RNeasy Micro Kit. The study infants had mothers who were enrolled with primary T. gondii infection during pregnancy. Peripheral blood was collected from the infants at an outpatient microbiology and virology center in Pavia, Italy.

The sample holds a few counts of this clone. Which antigen it targets is not known. Base qualities are not at hand, and no much larger clone is one base apart. What the work shows at the level of the full study, not this receptor alone: At 1 year of age, repertoire differences between infected and uninfected infants were less clear than at 2 months. Germline-encoded fetal-type TRDV2 CDR3 sequences seemed more prevalent in infected than uninfected approximately 2-month-old infants, suggesting an in utero expansion footprint. At 2 months, infected infants appeared to have fewer N additions in TRGV9 and TRDV2 CDR3s than uninfected infants, particularly in TRDV2-TRDJ1 sequences. High prevalence of a public TRGV9 clonotype was observed in both infected and uninfected infants. Two months was the earliest age with enough suitable sample material for TCR repertoire analysis, so newborn repertoires were not sequenced.

The V gene is TRDV2 and the J gene is TRDJ3; the D region may be TRDD2 or TRDD3, each matching 5 bases equally. This receptor was taken from a child younger than 10 born to a mother with Toxoplasma gondii infection during pregnancy, either congenitally infected or uninfected (not recorded which). The sequenced sample was gamma-delta T cells from blood. The sequence in DNA is TGTGCCTGTGACACCTGGGGTCCTAGCTCCTGGGACACCCGACAGATGTTTTTC. It codes for CACDTWGPSSWDTRQMFF.